This T cell receptor (beta chain) is from a study of shared clonotypes between healthy human individuals. Among the donors, all were Caucasian adults who lived in Nashville, Tennessee. Findings and caveats of the study: Naive subsets tended to show greater estimated richness than memory subsets.

The germline V gene encodes CDR1 SQVTM and CDR2 ANQGSEA. The CDR3 loop spans 12 amino acids. Trimming took off 4 bases at V and 7 bases at J, with 13 bases between the two ends. Comment on this clone: The antigen is undetermined.

Profiling relied on immunoSEQ multiplex PCR, and the TCRdb table lists in-frame clones only, not all of them. The profile covers roughly 2,300,000 clones, with less than 95% appearing a single time and around 0.35% taken by the ten largest. Sequencing input: naive CD4+ T cells from PBMCs. The sample's subset: CD45RA+ positively selected. The sequence derives from a man younger than 30 in good health. Some clones in this sample may be carry-over from other donors' samples. J is TRBJ2-5 and V is TRBV29-1, with a possible D match to TRBD1 (6 bases). The CDR3 DNA is TGCAGCGTTGGAACAGGGACGGCGACCCAGTACTTC. Its translation is CSVGTGTATQYF.